Listed below are T cell receptor beta chains from one sample, sequenced in a study of T cells after yellow fever vaccination. TCRdb reprocessed the 5' RACE reads via MiXCR and lists one record per CDR3 protein. This sample yields about 300,000 distinct CDR3 sequences, of which about 6.6% are seen a single time; over 15% belongs to the top ten. This specimen was PBMCs, taken about 49 days after the first yellow fever vaccination. These receptors came from a man younger than 30 who received the YFV17D yellow fever vaccine. CDR3s include the opening cysteine and the closing phenylalanine or tryptophan. D genes are given only for firm matches. Size is omitted from some rows. Given values are once, few, many or a class for expanded clones.

D gene | J gene | clone size | CDR3 length | V gene | CDR3 protein | CDR3 DNA
TRBD1 | TRBJ2-5 | - | 16 | TRBV5-1 | CASSTLPQGAGETQYF | TGCGCCAGCAGCACCCTCCCCCAGGGGGCGGGAGAGACCCAGTACTTC
- | TRBJ1-1 | - | 14 | TRBV7-2 | CASSPSGLSTEAFF | TGTGCCAGCAGCCCGAGCGGGCTATCCACTGAAGCTTTCTTT
TRBD2 | TRBJ2-3 | few | 17 | TRBV11-2 | CASSLGTTSGYTDTQYF | TGTGCCAGCAGCTTAGGGACCACTAGCGGTTACACAGATACGCAGTATTTT
- | TRBJ2-3 | many | 16 | TRBV9 | CASSVDGGASTDTQYF | TGTGCCAGCAGCGTAGATGGCGGCGCTAGCACAGATACGCAGTATTTT
- | TRBJ1-3 | few | 19 | TRBV11-1 | CASSLFRPMTGRSGNTIYF | TGTGCCAGCAGCTTATTTAGGCCCATGACAGGCCGCTCTGGAAACACCATATATTTT
TRBD1 | TRBJ2-6 | few | 18 | TRBV7-6 | CASSLVGTGPSGANVLTF | TGTGCCAGCAGCTTAGTGGGGACAGGTCCCTCTGGGGCCAACGTCCTGACTTTC
TRBD2 | TRBJ2-7 | many | 15 | TRBV7-2 | CASSYTSGGAYEQYF | TGTGCCAGCAGCTATACTAGCGGGGGGGCCTACGAGCAGTACTTC
- | TRBJ1-3 | - | 13 | TRBV29-1 | CSAYRAEGNTIYF | TGCAGCGCATACAGAGCTGAAGGAAACACCATATATTTT
- | TRBJ2-2 | few | 13 | TRBV4-2 | CASTGINTGELFF | TGTGCCAGCACAGGGATCAACACCGGGGAGCTGTTTTTT
- | TRBJ2-3 | - | 15 | TRBV29-1 | CSVEGRAETTDTQYF | TGCAGCGTTGAAGGACGGGCGGAGACCACAGATACGCAGTATTTT
- | TRBJ1-5 | - | 12 | TRBV29-1 | CSVMDTEQPQHF | TGCAGCGTGATGGACACTGAACAGCCCCAGCATTTT
- | TRBJ2-5 | few | 13 | TRBV29-1 | CSVERELGETQYF | TGCAGCGTTGAGCGGGAACTGGGGGAGACCCAGTACTTC
- | TRBJ2-7 | few | 13 | TRBV4-1 | CASSQDRNGGEYF | TGCGCCAGCAGCCAAGATCGGAACGGTGGGGAGTACTTC
- | TRBJ1-2 | few | 14 | TRBV20-1 | CSAVIDGLQYGYTF | TGCAGTGCTGTCATCGACGGATTACAGTATGGCTACACCTTC
- | TRBJ2-3 | - | 15 | TRBV13 | CASSSPADRTDTQYF | TGTGCCAGCAGCTCCCCAGCGGACCGCACAGATACGCAGTATTTT
- | TRBJ2-7 | - | 14 | TRBV30 | CAWSVGAPGDEQYF | TGTGCCTGGAGTGTAGGGGCCCCCGGGGACGAGCAGTACTTC
TRBD1 | TRBJ2-5 | few | 15 | TRBV9 | CASSVAGQGGETQYF | TGTGCCAGCAGCGTAGCCGGACAGGGGGGGGAGACCCAGTACTTC
- | TRBJ1-5 | few | 14 | TRBV7-2 | CASSPPGSFKPQHF | TGTGCCAGCAGCCCCCCCGGCAGTTTTAAGCCCCAGCATTTT
- | TRBJ1-1 | - | 16 | TRBV6-5 | CASSYSARVVDTEAFF | TGTGCCAGCAGTTACTCGGCGAGGGTAGTGGACACTGAAGCTTTCTTT
- | TRBJ2-7 | many | 13 | TRBV20-1 | CSARVEPSYEQYF | TGCAGTGCTAGAGTAGAACCCTCCTACGAGCAGTACTTC
TRBD2 | TRBJ2-3 | once | 16 | TRBV20-1 | CCAALRAGASTDTQYF | TGCTGTGCTGCCCTCCGGGCGGGAGCAAGCACAGATACGCAGTATTTT
TRBD2 | TRBJ2-1 | few | 14 | TRBV5-4 | CASSSAGGLDEQFF | TGTGCCAGCAGCTCTGCGGGGGGGCTTGATGAGCAGTTCTTC